The rows below give T cell receptor beta chains drawn from one sample of a study of CD8 T cells in ankylosing spondylitis. TCRdb independently ran MiXCR on the 5' RACE reads; one entry per CDR3 protein. The table has tens of thousands of distinct CDR3 sequences, roughly 11% seen once. The sample was blood, either unsorted or a sorted T cell fraction (not recorded which). Receptors were obtained from a male donor with ankylosing spondylitis or in good health (not recorded which). Each CDR3 is given with its conserved first and last residue. A D gene is named only where the DNA matches it firmly. For some rows the clone size is stated as once, few or many, or as a class when expanded; others skip it.

many	TRBJ1-5	TRBV7-6	-	TGTGCCAGCAGCTTAAACACAAATCAGCCCCAGCATTTT	CASSLNTNQPQHF
many	TRBJ2-2	TRBV6-5	-	TGTGCCAGCAGTTACTCCCACACCGGGGAGCTGTTTTTT	CASSYSHTGELFF
many	TRBJ2-1	TRBV3-1	-	TGTGCCAGCAGCCAAGTGCATGAGCAGTTCTTC	CASSQVHEQFF
few	TRBJ1-1	TRBV11-2	-	TGTGCCAGCAGCTTATCTGGTGAAGCTTTCTTT	CASSLSGEAFF
many	TRBJ1-1	TRBV9	-	TGTGCCAGCAGCGTAGCGGGGAACACTGAAGCTTTCTTT	CASSVAGNTEAFF
-	TRBJ1-5	TRBV4-2	-	TGTGCCAGCAGCCAAGATTGGCAAAACCCTGGACAGCCCCAGCATTTT	CASSQDWQNPGQPQHF
many	TRBJ2-4	TRBV12-3/TRBV12-4	TRBD1	TGTGCCAGCAGTTTAGGGTGGTTGGGGACAGGATCAGCCAAAAACATTCAGTACTTC	CASSLGWLGTGSAKNIQYF
-	TRBJ2-2	TRBV20-1	-	TGCAGTGCTAGCAACCCCCGGGATTCCGGGGAGCTGTTTTTT	CSASNPRDSGELFF
many	TRBJ2-7	TRBV15	-	TGTGCCACCAGCAGGCTCCCTGGAGGGACCGAGCAGTACTTC	CATSRLPGGTEQYF
many	TRBJ2-1	TRBV29-1	-	TGCAGCGTTGATATATCGTCGCTAGCAAAAAATGAGCAGTTCTTC	CSVDISSLAKNEQFF
many	TRBJ2-1	TRBV9	-	TGTGCCAGCAGCCCCCCAAGCTACAATGAGCAGTTCTTC	CASSPPSYNEQFF
many	TRBJ2-2	TRBV20-1	-	TGCAGTGCTAGATCTCCATCGAACACCGGGGAGCTGTTTTTT	CSARSPSNTGELFF
many	TRBJ2-3	TRBV5-1	-	TGCGCCAGCAGCTGGCAGGGTAGGAACACAGATACGCAGTATTTT	CASSWQGRNTDTQYF
many	TRBJ1-3	TRBV10-3	TRBD1	TGTGCCATCAGTCCGGACAGGGACGGAAACACCATATATTTT	CAISPDRDGNTIYF
many	TRBJ1-5	TRBV15	-	TGTGCCACCAGCAGAGATCTGAACGCTCAGCCCCAGCATTTT	CATSRDLNAQPQHF
many	TRBJ2-4	TRBV5-1	-	TGCGCCAGCAGCTTTGACTACCCAAAAAACATTCAGTACTTC	CASSFDYPKNIQYF
-	TRBJ2-3	TRBV12-3/TRBV12-4	-	TGTGCCAGCAGTCCCGGGGGAACAAGCACAGATACGCAGTATTTT	CASSPGGTSTDTQYF
many	TRBJ2-5	TRBV6-5	-	TGTGCCAGCAGTTTGCGGACAACCTTGGGGGAGACCCAGTACTTC	CASSLRTTLGETQYF
many	TRBJ2-2	TRBV5-1	-	TGCGCCAGCTCCGGGGCCCTGAACACCGGGGAGCTGTTTTTT	CASSGALNTGELFF
many	TRBJ2-1	TRBV6-1	TRBD1	TGTGCCAGCAGGGAGAGCCTGGGACAGGGGGCAGGTGAGCAGTTCTTC	CASRESLGQGAGEQFF
-	TRBJ1-5	TRBV6-1	-	TGTGCCAGCAGTGTCGGGTTAGGCAATCAGCCCCAGCATTTT	CASSVGLGNQPQHF
many	TRBJ1-2	TRBV9	-	TGTGCCAGCAGCGTCGACAGCCAGCCCTATGGCTACACCTTC	CASSVDSQPYGYTF
many	TRBJ1-5	TRBV5-1	-	TGCGCCAGCAGCTTGACCCCAGGGGGCAATCAGCCCCAGCATTTT	CASSLTPGGNQPQHF
many	TRBJ1-5	TRBV6-1	TRBD1	TGTGCCAGCAGTAAATTTGGGACAGGGTCTTTTAGCAATCAGCCCCAGCATTTT	CASSKFGTGSFSNQPQHF
few	TRBJ2-7	TRBV11-1	TRBD1	TGTGCCAGCAGCTTAGCGGGGAAGGTGTACAAGGGACAGGGGCAACAAATTTACGAGCAGTACTTC	CASSLAGKVYKGQGQQIYEQYF